A selection of T cell receptor beta chains follows, all from one sample in a study of blood T cell repertoires in COVID-19. Measured with immunoSEQ multiplex PCR; TCRdb has only the in-frame clones, and not every one. The data show hundreds of thousands of clones, approximately 90% seen once. The sample comprised PBMCs or T cells enriched from blood (not recorded which). The receptors derive from a woman in her 50s who had recovered from COVID-19. Each CDR3 is given with its conserved first and last residue. Fields, in order: D gene, CDR3 length, V gene, clone size, J gene, CDR3 DNA, CDR3 protein. The D gene is left open where the match is weak. Clone size is given for some rows only: seen once, a few or many times, or a class if the clone is expanded.

>TRBD2|16|TRBV4-2|NA|TRBJ2-1
TGTGCCAGCAGCCAAGCATACGGGACTAGCAACAATGAGCAGTTCTTC
CASSQAYGTSNNEQFF
>TRBD1|15|TRBV30|NA|TRBJ1-1
TGTGCCTGGAGTGATGTGACAGGGGGGAACACTGAAGCTTTCTTT
CAWSDVTGGNTEAFF
>TRBD2|15|TRBV5-4|NA|TRBJ2-7
TGTGCCAGCAGCCTAGGAGGCGCGGGAGTAAACGAGCAGTACTTC
CASSLGGAGVNEQYF
>NA|13|TRBV20-1|NA|TRBJ1-4
TGCAGTGCTAGTAACCTAAACGGTGAAAAACTGTTTTTT
CSASNLNGEKLFF
>NA|15|TRBV7-6|NA|TRBJ2-3
TGTGCCAGCTCGGCGGGACCGAAACACACAGATACGCAGTATTTT
CASSAGPKHTDTQYF
>NA|16|TRBV5-8|few|TRBJ2-2
TGTGCCAGCAGCCCGGGGACTGCTCCGAACACCGGGGAGCTGTTTTTT
CASSPGTAPNTGELFF
>NA|15|TRBV27|NA|TRBJ1-4
TGTGCCAGCAGTTTAGCGAGAACAACTAATGAAAAACTGTTTTTT
CASSLARTTNEKLFF
>NA|15|TRBV28|NA|TRBJ2-7
TGTGCCAGCAGCCCGCGGGCGGGACGGAACTACGAGCAGTACTTC
CASSPRAGRNYEQYF
>TRBD2|15|TRBV28|once|TRBJ2-1
TGTGCCAGCAGGGCGGCTAGCGGTCCCTACAATGAGCAGTTCTTC
CASRAASGPYNEQFF
>NA|14|TRBV5-1|few|TRBJ1-1
TGCGCCAGCAGCCCGCGAACTAGCGGGACTGAAGCTTTCTTT
CASSPRTSGTEAFF
>TRBD2|17|TRBV25-1|NA|TRBJ2-1
TGTGCCAGCAGCCTGCACGCTAGCGGGAGCCCCCCCGATGAGCAGTTCTTC
CASSLHASGSPPDEQFF
>TRBD1|14|TRBV6-5|NA|TRBJ2-1
TGTGCCAGTGAACCGGGACAGGGAGCTGGTGAGCAGTTCTTC
CASEPGQGAGEQFF
>TRBD1|16|TRBV30|NA|TRBJ2-2
TGTGCCTGGAGGGCTCCCGGGACAGGGGGCACCGGGGAGCTGTTTTTT
CAWRAPGTGGTGELFF
>TRBD2|16|TRBV9|NA|TRBJ2-3
TGTGCCAGCAGCGTAGGCCCTAGCGGTAGCACAGATACGCAGTATTTT
CASSVGPSGSTDTQYF
>NA|15|TRBV6-5|NA|TRBJ1-3
TGTGCCAGCAGACCTCAGGTGGGCTCTGGAAACACCATATATTTT
CASRPQVGSGNTIYF
>TRBD1|15|TRBV19|once|TRBJ1-4
TGTGCCAGTAGACCACGGACAGGGTTGGATGAAAAACTGTTTTTT
CASRPRTGLDEKLFF